The 16 T cell receptor beta chains presented below share a single source sample, sequenced in a study of identical twins (TCRdb year 2016). Library creation used 5' RACE. Instrument used: Illumina HiSeq 2000. Through fastp at Q25 and MiXCR, TCRdb rebuilt clones from the public reads, retaining in-frame beta chains. CDR3 protein sequences are deduplicated, and each keeps its most common genes and DNA. Present in this sample are some 330,000 distinct CDR3 sequences, around 9% of which were seen just once. Over 7% of the sample goes to the ten largest clones. Source material: naive T cells sorted from blood. Per the publication, the cell subset or site label means: cells isolated with a human naive T-cell isolation kit. The receptors here all came from a woman aged 45-59 years in good health.

V and J are TRBV5-1 and TRBJ2-2; D call uncertain. With 3 bases removed from V and 3 bases from J, the gap between germline ends came to 3 bases. The CDR3 sequence is 12 residues long. Germline V gene data show CDR1 as SGHRS and CDR2 as YFSETQ. The CDR3 DNA reads TGCGCCAGCAGCTATGACACCGGGGAGCTGTTTTTT. This translates into CASSYDTGELFF.

The sample holds many counts of this clonotype. The rearrangement uses TRBV10-3 and TRBJ2-7; D call uncertain. Trimming pared 8 bases from V and 3 bases from J, leaving 11 bases between. The CDR3 contains 12 residues. Germline lookup yields CDR1 ENHRY and CDR2 SYGVKD. The CDR3 nucleotides are TGTGCCATCGGGGATTTTGTCTACGAGCAGTACTTC. This sequence encodes CAIGDFVYEQYF.

This clonotype was observed at least ten times. The chain couples TRBV5-1 to TRBJ2-2, with D perhaps matching TRBD2 (5 bases). The length of the CDR3 is 15 residues. The V end was cut by 5 bases, the J end by 4 bases, with 15 bases between. Germline-derived CDR1 and CDR2 are SGHRS and YFSETQ. Written as DNA, the CDR3 is TGCGCCAGCAGGAGGGTGAACCGCGGCACCGGGGAGCTGTTTTTT. This gives the protein CASRRVNRGTGELFF. Full variable domain (missing parts from reference TRBV5-1 and TRBJ2-2): KAGVTQTPRYLIKTRGQQVTLSCSPISGHRSVSWYQQTPGQGLQFLFEYFSETQRNKGNFPGRFSGRQFSNSRSEMNVSTLELGDSALYLCASRRVNRGTGELFFGEGSRLTVL.

As to this clonotype: Compared with germline, one end of the junction differs, possibly owing to a read error. The chain carries TRBV3-1 and TRBJ2-2; D gene unclear. CDR3 length equals 15 residues. CDR1 is LGHDT and CDR2 is YNNKEL in the germline V gene (reference sequence). Written as DNA, the CDR3 is TGTGGCAGCAGCCAAGGTTTCGGGAACACCGGGGAGCTGTTTTTT. Translating it yields CGSSQGFGNTGELFF.

This clonotype was seen a few times. This chain connects TRBV20-1 to TRBJ2-1, with D perhaps matching TRBD1 or TRBD2 (6 bases each). Germline V lookup: CDR1 DFQATT, CDR2 SNEGSKA (reference sequence). The CDR3 length is 16 residues. V lost 0 bases and J lost 0, with 12 bases in between. This chain's CDR3 is CSARDTGGSSYNEQFF. CDR3 DNA: TGCAGTGCTAGAGATACCGGGGGCAGCTCCTACAATGAGCAGTTCTTC.

V gene TRBV9 combines with J gene TRBJ2-7; 9 positions match TRBD2. V was pared by 4 bases and J by 3 bases, with 5 bases of the junction left unmatched. Germline V gene sequence: CDR1 SGDLS, CDR2 YYNGEE. The CDR3 spans 14 residues. DNA of the CDR3: TGTGCCAGCAGCTTCACAGCGGGAGGCTACGAGCAGTACTTC. It codes for CASSFTAGGYEQYF.

This clonotype was observed many times. The chain employs TRBV12-5 and TRBJ2-7; D may be TRBD1 (6 bases). Germline assignment: CDR1 LGHNT and CDR2 FRNRAP. The V end lost 6 bases, the J end lost 2 bases, and 17 bases lay between the germline ends. The CDR3 is made up of 15 amino acids. For the CDR3, the DNA is TGTGCTAGTGGGTGGCGGACAGAGATAACCTACGAGCAGTACTTC. This sequence encodes CASGWRTEITYEQYF.

V gene TRBV11-2 combines with J gene TRBJ2-1; TRBD2 is a possible D gene (5 bases). Trimming pared 5 bases from V and 2 bases from J, leaving 16 bases between. The germline CDR1 and CDR2 sequences are SGHAT and FQNNGV. There are 16 residues in the CDR3. The CDR3 DNA reads TGTGCCAGCAGCCCAGATTTGGGAGCTACCTACAATGAGCAGTTCTTC. As protein: CASSPDLGATYNEQFF. Combining the CDR3 with reference TRBV11-2 and TRBJ2-1 gives the whole variable domain EAGVAQSPRYKIIEKRQSVAFWCNPISGHATLYWYQQILGQGPKLLIQFQNNGVVDDSQLPKDRFSAERLKGVDSTLKIQPAKLEDSAVYLCASSPDLGATYNEQFFGPGTRLTVL.

This clonotype was seen more than once but under ten times. This chain uses TRBV20-1 with TRBJ1-2; D not certain. V lost 3 bases and J lost 5, with 19 bases in between. Germline V gives CDR1 DFQATT, CDR2 SNEGSKA (reference sequence). The CDR3 is 15 residues long. The CDR3 sequence: CSARLFEGPTYGYTF. The CDR3 DNA follows: TGCAGTGCTAGGTTATTTGAGGGTCCCACATATGGCTACACCTTC.

On this clonotype: Compared with germline, one end of the junction differs, possibly owing to a read error. The chain joins TRBV7-7 to TRBJ2-5; 8 nucleotides match TRBD2. Germline CDR1 and CDR2: SSHAT and FNYEAQ (reference sequence). The CDR3 runs to 16 residues. This CDR3 is CASSLAGSRRQETQYF. The CDR3 region has the DNA TGTGCTAGCAGCTTAGCGGGGAGCAGGCGCCAAGAGACCCAGTACTTC.

The rearrangement links TRBV6-4 to TRBJ2-1; D perhaps matches TRBD2 (5 bases). V lost 5 bases and J 3 bases, leaving 11 bases between the germline ends. The CDR3 consists of 14 residues. Germline lookup yields CDR1 MRHNA and CDR2 SNTAGT. The CDR3 loop reads CASSREGFYNEQFF. DNA for the CDR3: TGTGCCAGCAGTCGTGAGGGCTTCTACAATGAGCAGTTCTTC.

This clonotype has only a few counts. The V gene is TRBV30, the J gene TRBJ2-1, with D unresolved. This CDR3 comprises 11 residues. Germline lookup yields CDR1 GTSNPN and CDR2 SVGIG (reference sequence). V lost 5 bases, J lost 10 bases, and 12 bases lay in between. In DNA, the CDR3 is TGTGCCTGGGGCCTAATAAAGGAGCAGTTCTTC. Translation: CAWGLIKEQFF.

This clonotype was observed many times. The rearrangement links TRBV7-9 to TRBJ2-3; D may correspond to TRBD1 or TRBD2 (5 bases each). V was pared by 5 bases and J by 14 bases, with 17 bases between. Germline V lookup: CDR1 SEHNR, CDR2 FQNEAQ (reference sequence). This CDR3 is built from 12 residues. The CDR3 region has the DNA TGTGCCAGCAGCCCAACGGGGCCCAGGTGGTATTTT. This encodes CASSPTGPRWYF.

The chain links TRBV5-1 to TRBJ2-6; D perhaps matches TRBD1 (5 bases). Trimming removed 9 bases at V and 0 bases at J, with 10 bases between. The CDR3 runs 14 residues. Germline CDR1 reads SGHRS; CDR2 reads YFSETQ. The CDR3 sequence is CATRDSSGANVLTF. In nucleotides, the CDR3 is TGCGCCACCAGAGACAGCTCTGGGGCCAACGTCCTGACTTTC.

The chain recombines TRBV20-1 with TRBJ1-1; unclear D gene. Germline values: CDR1 DFQATT, CDR2 SNEGSKA (reference sequence). The CDR3 spans 15 residues. V lost 6 bases and J lost 0, with 17 bases in between. The CDR3 region is CSAQDRGRMNTEAFF. The CDR3 DNA is TGCAGTGCCCAAGATAGAGGGAGGATGAACACTGAAGCTTTCTTT.

The chain couples TRBV7-8 to TRBJ2-3; maybe TRBD2 (5 bases). The CDR3 loop spans 14 amino acids. The V end was cut by 3 bases, the J end by 2 bases, with 9 bases between. The germline V gene encodes CDR1 SGHVS and CDR2 FQNEAQ. CDR3 in DNA: TGTGCCAGCAGCTTCGGGGAACACACAGATACGCAGTATTTT. Protein product: CASSFGEHTDTQYF. Drawing the rest from reference TRBV7-8 and TRBJ2-3, the complete variable domain is GAGVSQSPRYKVAKRGQDVALRCDPISGHVSLFWYQQALGQGPEFLTYFQNEAQLDKSGLPSDRFFAERPEGSVSTLKIQRTQQEDSAVYLCASSFGEHTDTQYFGPGTRLTVL.